The rows below give T cell receptor beta chains drawn from one sample of a study of blood T cells in healthy people across ages. TCRdb called the 5' RACE reads again in MiXCR, with one record for every CDR3 protein. The profile covers about 510,000 distinct CDR3 sequences, with 27% appearing a single time and under 4.5% taken by the ten largest. The sample was also linked to a second study, of T cells of mothers and their children.

Sequenced: blood. The receptors shown here come from a boy aged 2 to 10 in good health. The conserved cysteine and the conserved F or W are not part of the CDR3 here.

j_call v_call cdr3_aa
TRBJ2-7 TRBV20-1 SAPRDTKGEQY
TRBJ1-1 TRBV18 ASSPPGLGGYTEAF
TRBJ2-5 TRBV7-2 ASSFGLAETQY
TRBJ2-5 TRBV6-5 ASRLQGQETQY
TRBJ1-2 TRBV7-9 ASSPRGGPESSGYT
TRBJ2-5 TRBV2 ATQTSRSGETQY
TRBJ2-5 TRBV5-1 ASSSWEVNPQETQY
TRBJ2-7 TRBV20-1 SARRLGSYEQY
TRBJ1-1 TRBV7-2 ASSPHRTGNTEAF
TRBJ2-4 TRBV5-6 ASSLVAGLAKNIQY
TRBJ2-7 TRBV30 AWRQTGSYEQY
TRBJ2-5 TRBV15 ATSSRTGWETQY
TRBJ2-4 TRBV29-1 SVASTAGSLAKNIQY
TRBJ2-2 TRBV18 ASSPRAANTGELF
TRBJ2-7 TRBV20-1 SAHTGGRSYEQY
. TRBV12-3/TRBV12-4 ASSIRGPYNEQF
TRBJ2-5 TRBV18 ASSPQDFQETQY
TRBJ2-5 TRBV7-2 ASSLGPPGLQETQY
TRBJ2-4 TRBV6-2/TRBV6-3 ATATGTGRWIAKNIQY
TRBJ1-3 TRBV10-2 ASSEGTFSGNTIY
TRBJ1-1 TRBV9 ASSAGDRGTEAF
TRBJ2-7 TRBV11-2 ASSLDGGDRGSSYEQY
. TRBV11-2 ASSFGQYNEQF
TRBJ1-4 TRBV4-1 ASSPLGWTTNEKLF
TRBJ1-4 TRBV15 ATSRDRNRLNEKLF
. TRBV7-2 ASSFDPTYEQY
TRBJ1-3 TRBV12-3/TRBV12-4 ASSLTAGNTIY
. TRBV20-1 SARELAGGQNEQF
TRBJ2-5 TRBV29-1 SASASEETQY
TRBJ2-3 TRBV12-3/TRBV12-4 ASSFAIDTQY
TRBJ2-2 TRBV7-9 ASSLRGRYGGAGELF
. TRBV10-3 AISVDGGRAYNEQF
TRBJ2-5 TRBV12-3/TRBV12-4 ASSFVRQETQY
TRBJ1-2 TRBV2 ASRDQAKNYGYT
TRBJ1-6 TRBV10-3 AMGGGVDNSPLH
. TRBV6-2/TRBV6-3 ASSWASGNNAQF
TRBJ2-1 TRBV4-2 ASSQDRGAGGGDEQF
TRBJ2-7 TRBV4-2 ASSHEVGGFSYEQY
TRBJ2-7 TRBV7-2 ASSRGQGAYEQY
TRBJ2-3 TRBV2 ATNALAGKTSTDTQY
TRBJ1-2 TRBV30 AWSEQASLGYT
TRBJ1-3 TRBV28 ASSMDRGFWNTIY
TRBJ2-5 TRBV6-5 ATQWGAGETQY
TRBJ1-2 TRBV18 ASSPRTAYGYT
TRBJ1-6 TRBV15 AIASETNSPLH
TRBJ1-6 TRBV12-3/TRBV12-4 ASSQTASPLH
TRBJ2-1 TRBV5-1 ASSLSLADYNEQF
TRBJ1-2 TRBV11-1 ASSPFSEQGYT
TRBJ2-7 TRBV12-3/TRBV12-4 ASSLSGLAGVGQY
. TRBV15 ATSRHSGRDGEQY
TRBJ2-3 TRBV9 ASSRNPLRWLAGLTDTQY
. TRBV5-6 ASSGRSYEQY
TRBJ2-7 TRBV3-1 ASGFSYEQY
TRBJ2-5 TRBV4-3 ASSQDTGLGLH
. TRBV7-8 ASSLTSQGTEQF
TRBJ2-3 TRBV12-3/TRBV12-4 ASSLRRRLTDTQY
TRBJ1-2 TRBV7-2 ASSSTGTGGFGYT
TRBJ2-7 TRBV5-1 ASSLGVYSSYEQY
TRBJ1-3 TRBV3-1 ASSQDRSIGNTIY